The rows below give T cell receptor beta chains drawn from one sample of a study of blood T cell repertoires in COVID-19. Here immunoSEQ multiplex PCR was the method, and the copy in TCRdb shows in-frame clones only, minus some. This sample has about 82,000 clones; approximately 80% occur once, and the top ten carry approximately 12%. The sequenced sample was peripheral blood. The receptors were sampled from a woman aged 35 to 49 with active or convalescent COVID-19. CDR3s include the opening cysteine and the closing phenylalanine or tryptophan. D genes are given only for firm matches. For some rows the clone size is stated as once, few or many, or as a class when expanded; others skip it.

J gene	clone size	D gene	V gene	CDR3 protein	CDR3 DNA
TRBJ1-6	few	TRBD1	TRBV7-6	CASSFQGAGSPLHF	TGTGCCAGCAGCTTTCAGGGGGCAGGTTCACCCCTCCACTTT
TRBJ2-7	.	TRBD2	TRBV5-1	CASSIGTSVSYEQYF	TGCGCCAGCAGCATCGGGACTAGCGTCTCCTACGAGCAGTACTTC
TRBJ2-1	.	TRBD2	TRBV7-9	CASSPPRSSGIYNEQFF	TGTGCCAGCAGCCCTCCCCGCTCGAGCGGGATATACAATGAGCAGTTCTTC
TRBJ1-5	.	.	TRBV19	CASSILVENQPQHF	TGTGCCAGTAGTATCCTAGTGGAAAATCAGCCCCAGCATTTT
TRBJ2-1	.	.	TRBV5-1	CASSSTGELFSEQFF	TGCGCCAGCAGCTCGACGGGGGAGTTGTTCAGTGAGCAGTTCTTC
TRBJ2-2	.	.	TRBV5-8	CASSFPWATGELFF	TGTGCCAGCAGCTTCCCGTGGGCCACCGGGGAGCTGTTTTTT
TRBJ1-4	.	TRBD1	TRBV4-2	CASSQDGQGAANEKLFF	TGTGCCAGCAGCCAAGATGGGCAGGGGGCTGCTAATGAAAAACTGTTTTTT
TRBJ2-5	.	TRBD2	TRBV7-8	CASSLAGLAGVQETQYF	TGTGCCAGCAGCTTAGCAGGCCTAGCGGGAGTTCAAGAGACCCAGTACTTC
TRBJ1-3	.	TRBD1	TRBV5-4	CASSSDRAGNTIYF	TGTGCCAGCAGCTCAGACAGGGCTGGAAACACCATATATTTT
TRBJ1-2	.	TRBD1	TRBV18	CASSPLGPGQPTANYGYTF	TGTGCCAGCTCACCACTTGGACCGGGACAGCCGACTGCTAACTATGGCTACACCTTC
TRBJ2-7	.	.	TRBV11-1	CASSRDGGAYEQYF	TGTGCCAGCAGTAGGGACGGGGGTGCCTACGAGCAGTACTTC
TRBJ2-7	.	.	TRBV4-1	CASSQDEVGEQYF	TGCGCCAGCAGCCAAGACGAGGTTGGCGAGCAGTACTTC
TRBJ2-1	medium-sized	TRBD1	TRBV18	CASSPHSDRTRLFFYNEQFF	TGTGCCAGCTCACCCCACTCGGACAGGACAAGGTTATTTTTCTACAATGAGCAGTTCTTC
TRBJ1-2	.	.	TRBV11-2	CASSLVGVPGYTF	TGTGCCAGCAGCTTAGTAGGGGTCCCTGGCTACACCTTC
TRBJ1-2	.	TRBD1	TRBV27	CASSLFGQGSGYTF	TGTGCCAGCAGTTTATTTGGACAGGGGAGCGGCTACACCTTC
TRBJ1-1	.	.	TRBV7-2	CASSLSEGSAFF	TGTGCCAGCAGCTTAAGTGAGGGATCAGCTTTCTTT
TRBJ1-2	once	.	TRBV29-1	CSVPTGTTLYGYTF	TGCAGCGTCCCGACCGGGACAACTTTATATGGCTACACCTTC
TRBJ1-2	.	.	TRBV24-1	CATSVSQNYGYTF	TGTGCCACCAGTGTAAGTCAGAACTATGGCTACACCTTC
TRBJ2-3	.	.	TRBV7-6	CASSRSGSGGLGDTQYF	TGTGCCAGCAGCCGCAGCGGATCGGGGGGCCTTGGGGATACGCAGTATTTT
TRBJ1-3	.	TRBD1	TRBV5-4	CASSRGQASGNTIYF	TGTGCCAGCAGCCGGGGACAGGCTTCTGGAAACACCATATATTTT
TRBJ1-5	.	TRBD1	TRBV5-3	CARSLEQGAYQPQHF	TGTGCCAGAAGCTTGGAACAGGGGGCTTATCAGCCCCAGCATTTT
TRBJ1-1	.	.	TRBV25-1	CASTLARNTEAFF	TGTGCCAGCACGCTTGCCAGGAACACTGAAGCTTTCTTT
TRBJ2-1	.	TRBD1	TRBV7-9	CASSPGRGGAGNNEQFF	TGTGCCAGCAGCCCTGGTCGAGGGGGCGCGGGTAACAATGAGCAGTTCTTC
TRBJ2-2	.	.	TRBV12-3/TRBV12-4	CASSFPQTGELFF	TGTGCCAGCAGTTTCCCACAGACCGGGGAGCTGTTTTTT
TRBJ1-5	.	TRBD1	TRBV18	CASSARDRGSNQPQHF	TGTGCCAGCTCAGCCCGGGACAGGGGTAGCAATCAGCCCCAGCATTTT
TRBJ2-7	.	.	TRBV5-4	CASSPSIGEQYF	TGTGCCAGCAGCCCGTCCATCGGGGAGCAGTACTTC
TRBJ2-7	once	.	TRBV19	CASSIGDSTYEQYF	TGTGCCAGTAGTATCGGAGACAGCACCTACGAGCAGTACTTC
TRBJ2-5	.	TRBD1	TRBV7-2	CASSRGQGILTQYF	TGTGCCAGCAGCCGGGGACAGGGGATTTTGACCCAGTACTTC
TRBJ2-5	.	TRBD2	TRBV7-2	CASSLDWAGVETQYF	TGTGCCAGCAGCCTCGACTGGGCGGGGGTGGAGACCCAGTACTTC
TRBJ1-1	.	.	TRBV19	CASRDRINTEAFF	TGTGCCAGTAGAGACAGGATAAACACTGAAGCTTTCTTT
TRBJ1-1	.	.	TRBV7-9	CASSPPGRREAEAFF	TGTGCCAGCAGCCCCCCAGGACGCAGGGAGGCTGAAGCTTTCTTT
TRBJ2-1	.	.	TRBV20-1	CSAGTNNEQFF	TGCAGTGCTGGGACAAACAATGAGCAGTTCTTC
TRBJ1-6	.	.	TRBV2	CASSDRGLGQSVNSPLHF	TGTGCCAGCAGTGATAGAGGGCTTGGGCAATCGGTCAATTCACCCCTCCACTTT
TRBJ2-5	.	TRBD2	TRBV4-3	CASSQDFGGREYF	TGCGCCAGCAGCCAAGATTTTGGCGGGAGGGAATACTTC
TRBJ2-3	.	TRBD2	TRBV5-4	CASSLGGRAWTDTQYF	TGTGCCAGCAGCTTGGGTGGGAGGGCCTGGACAGATACGCAGTATTTT
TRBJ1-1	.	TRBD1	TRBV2	CASSAQGARTEAFF	TGTGCCAGCAGTGCCCAGGGGGCGAGGACTGAAGCTTTCTTT
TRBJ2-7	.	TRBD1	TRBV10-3	CAISEAGTGPYEQYF	TGTGCCATCAGTGAGGCCGGGACAGGTCCCTACGAGCAGTACTTC
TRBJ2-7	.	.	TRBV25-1	CATTTDPYEQYF	TGTGCCACCACGACAGACCCCTACGAGCAGTACTTC
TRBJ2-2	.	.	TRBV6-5	CASSTPGLKGLFF	TGTGCCAGCAGCACCCCGGGACTCAAGGGGCTGTTTTTT
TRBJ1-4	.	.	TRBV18	CASSPRGSANEKLFF	TGTGCCAGCTCACCCAGAGGTTCAGCTAATGAAAAACTGTTTTTT
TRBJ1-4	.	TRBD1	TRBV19	CASSPLPTGDEKLFF	TGTGCCAGTAGCCCTCTACCCACAGGGGATGAAAAACTGTTTTTT
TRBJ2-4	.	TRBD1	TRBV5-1	CASSPGGQGLAIQYF	TGCGCCAGCAGCCCCGGGGGACAGGGGTTGGCCATTCAGTACTTC